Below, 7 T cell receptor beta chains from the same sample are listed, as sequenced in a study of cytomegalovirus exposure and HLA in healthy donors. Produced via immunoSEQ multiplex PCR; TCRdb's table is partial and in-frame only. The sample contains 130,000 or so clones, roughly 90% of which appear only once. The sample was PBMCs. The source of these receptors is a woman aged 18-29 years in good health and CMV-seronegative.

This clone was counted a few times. The CDR3 protein is CASITTGGTEAFF. DNA of the CDR3: TGTGCCAGTATTACGACAGGGGGCACTGAAGCTTTCTTT. The chain joins TRBV19 to TRBJ1-1; 9 bases match TRBD1. The CDR3 runs to 13 residues. V was pared by 7 bases and J by 4 bases, with 4 bases of the junction left unmatched. CDR1 and CDR2 (germline): LNHDA, SQIVND (reference sequence).

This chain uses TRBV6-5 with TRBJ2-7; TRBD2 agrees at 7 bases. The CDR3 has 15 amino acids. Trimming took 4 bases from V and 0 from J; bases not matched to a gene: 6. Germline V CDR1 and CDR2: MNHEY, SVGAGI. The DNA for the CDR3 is TGTGCCAGCAGTTCGACTAGCCAGAGCTCCTACGAGCAGTACTTC. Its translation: CASSSTSQSSYEQYF.

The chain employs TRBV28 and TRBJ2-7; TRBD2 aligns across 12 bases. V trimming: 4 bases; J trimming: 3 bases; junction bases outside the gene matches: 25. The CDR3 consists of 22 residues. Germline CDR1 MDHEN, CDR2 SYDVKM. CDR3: CASSSWDRPGLAGRDLGYEQYF. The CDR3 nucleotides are TGTGCCAGCAGTTCCTGGGACAGACCCGGACTAGCGGGACGAGATCTCGGCTACGAGCAGTACTTC.

CDR3 residues: CASSLGTSGRADTQYF. CDR3 nucleotides: TGTGCCAGCAGCTTGGGGACTAGCGGGAGGGCAGATACGCAGTATTTT. This rearrangement joins TRBV7-3 to TRBJ2-3; 16 positions match TRBD2. J gave up 4 bases and V 3 bases, and 1 base lay outside the gene matches. The germline V gene encodes CDR1 SGHTA and CDR2 FQGTGA. The CDR3 consists of 16 residues.

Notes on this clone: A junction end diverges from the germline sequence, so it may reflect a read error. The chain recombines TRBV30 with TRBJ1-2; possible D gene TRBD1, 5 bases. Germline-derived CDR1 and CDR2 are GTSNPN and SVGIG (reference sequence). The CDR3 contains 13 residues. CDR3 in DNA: TGTGCCTGGGCGGCTGTCAGGGAGGGAGGCTACGCCTTC. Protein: CAWAAVREGGYAF.

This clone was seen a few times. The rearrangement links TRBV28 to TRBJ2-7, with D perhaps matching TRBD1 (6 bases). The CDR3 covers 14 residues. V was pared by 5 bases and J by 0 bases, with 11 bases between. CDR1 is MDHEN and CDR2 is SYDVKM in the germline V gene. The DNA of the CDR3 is TGTGCCAGCAGTCCCCAGGGGCCCTCCTACGAGCAGTACTTC. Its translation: CASSPQGPSYEQYF.

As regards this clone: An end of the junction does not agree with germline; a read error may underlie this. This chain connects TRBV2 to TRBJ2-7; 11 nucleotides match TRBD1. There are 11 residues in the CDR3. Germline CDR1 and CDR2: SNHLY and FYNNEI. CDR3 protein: CARRTGGVLSF. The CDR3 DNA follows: TGTGCCAGGCGGACAGGGGGCGTATTGTCCTTC.